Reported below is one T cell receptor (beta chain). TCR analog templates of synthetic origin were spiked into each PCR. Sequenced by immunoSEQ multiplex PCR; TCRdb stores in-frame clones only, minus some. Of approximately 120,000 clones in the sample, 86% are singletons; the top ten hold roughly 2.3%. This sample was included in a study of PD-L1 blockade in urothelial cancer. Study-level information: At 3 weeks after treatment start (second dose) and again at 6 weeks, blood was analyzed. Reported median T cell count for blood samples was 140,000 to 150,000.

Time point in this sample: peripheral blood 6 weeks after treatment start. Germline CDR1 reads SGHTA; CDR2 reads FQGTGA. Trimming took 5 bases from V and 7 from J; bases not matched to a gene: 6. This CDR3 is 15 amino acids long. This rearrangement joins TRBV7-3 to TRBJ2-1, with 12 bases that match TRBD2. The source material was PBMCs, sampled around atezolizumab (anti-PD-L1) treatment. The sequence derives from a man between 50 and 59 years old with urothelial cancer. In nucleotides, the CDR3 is TGTGCCAGCAGCCTAGCGGGAGGGGAGGCGAATGAGCAGTTCTTC. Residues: CASSLAGGEANEQFF. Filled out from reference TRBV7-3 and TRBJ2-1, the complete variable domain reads GAGVSQTPSNKVTEKGKYVELRCDPISGHTALYWYRQSLGQGPEFLIYFQGTGAADDSGLPNDRFFAVRPEGSVSTLKIQRTERGDSAVYLCASSLAGGEANEQFFGPGTRLTVL.